Described below is a single TCR beta chain sequence and its context. TCRdb processed the 5' RACE reads anew with MiXCR; each CDR3 protein has one entry. The sample gives some 400,000 distinct CDR3 sequences, 15% to 20% of which show up once; 15% to 20% is in the top ten. This specimen belongs to a study of T cells after yellow fever vaccination. V trimming: 4 bases; J trimming: 15 bases; junction bases outside the gene matches: 7. CDR1 and CDR2 from the germline V gene are SGHRS and YFSETQ. CDR3 length: 13 amino acids. The chain combines TRBV5-1 with TRBJ2-1; 13 nucleotides match TRBD2. The sample consisted of PBMCs, taken before the yellow fever booster vaccination. This receptor was identified in a young man who received the YFV17D yellow fever vaccine. The chain's CDR3 is CASSGGLAGPRFF. The CDR3 nucleotides read TGCGCCAGCAGCGGGGGACTAGCGGGGCCCCGGTTCTTC.